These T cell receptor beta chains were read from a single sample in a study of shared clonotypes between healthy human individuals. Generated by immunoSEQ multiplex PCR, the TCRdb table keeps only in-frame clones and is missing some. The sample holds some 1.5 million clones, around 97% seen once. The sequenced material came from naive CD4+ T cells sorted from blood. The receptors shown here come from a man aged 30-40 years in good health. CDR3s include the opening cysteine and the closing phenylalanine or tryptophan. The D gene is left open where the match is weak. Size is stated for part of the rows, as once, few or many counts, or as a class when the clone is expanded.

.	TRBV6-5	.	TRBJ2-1	CASIYGDEQFF	TGTGCCAGCATCTACGGCGATGAGCAGTTCTTC
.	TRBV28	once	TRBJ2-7	CAAARTLSYEQYF	TGTGCCGCCGCCCGGACACTCTCCTACGAGCAGTACTTC
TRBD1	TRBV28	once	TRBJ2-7	CASKLTGDLYEQYF	TGTGCCAGCAAATTGACAGGGGACCTCTACGAGCAGTACTTC
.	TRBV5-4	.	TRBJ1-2	CASSLPTLSPYGYTF	TGTGCCAGCAGCTTGCCGACACTCAGTCCCTATGGCTACACCTTC
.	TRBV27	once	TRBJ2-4	CASSLLGENIQYF	TGTGCCAGCAGTTTATTGGGGGAGAACATTCAGTACTTC
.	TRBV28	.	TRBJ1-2	CASSLANYGYTF	TGTGCCAGCAGTTTGGCCAACTATGGCTACACCTTC
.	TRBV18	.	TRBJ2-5	CASSPLRGSVQETQYF	TGTGCCAGCTCACCTCTCCGGGGTTCGGTGCAAGAGACCCAGTACTTC
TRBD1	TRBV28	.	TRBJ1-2	CASRSPGQIYGYTF	TGTGCCAGCAGGTCTCCGGGACAGATTTATGGCTACACCTTC
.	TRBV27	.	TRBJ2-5	CASRKQGGTETQYF	TGTGCCAGCAGAAAACAGGGTGGGACAGAGACCCAGTACTTC
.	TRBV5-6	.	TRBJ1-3	CASSLVGSGTIYF	TGTGCCAGCAGCTTGGTTGGATCCGGGACCATATATTTT
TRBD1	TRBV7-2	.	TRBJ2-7	CASSRTGDGEQYF	TGTGCCAGCAGCCGGACAGGGGACGGGGAGCAGTACTTC
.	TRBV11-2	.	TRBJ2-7	CASSLVGVDGPHWEQYF	TGTGCCAGCAGCCTCGTTGGGGTCGATGGGCCCCATTGGGAGCAGTACTTC
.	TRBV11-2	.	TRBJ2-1	CASSLVPAVRSNEQFF	TGTGCCAGCAGCTTAGTTCCAGCGGTGAGGTCCAATGAGCAGTTCTTC
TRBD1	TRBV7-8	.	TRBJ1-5	CASSSDRGYSNQPQHF	TGTGCCAGCAGCTCCGACAGGGGCTATAGCAATCAGCCCCAGCATTTT
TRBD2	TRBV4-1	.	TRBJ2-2	CASSQGGLAGWDTGELFF	TGCGCCAGCAGCCAAGGGGGACTAGCGGGATGGGACACCGGGGAGCTGTTTTTT
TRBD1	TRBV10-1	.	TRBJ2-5	CASSDSLTGRETQYF	TGCGCCAGCAGTGACTCTCTGACAGGGCGAGAGACCCAGTACTTC
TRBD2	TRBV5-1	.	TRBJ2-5	CASKGTNRETQYF	TGCGCCAGCAAGGGGACTAATAGAGAGACCCAGTACTTC
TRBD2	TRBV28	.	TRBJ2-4	CASTIGGSGNIQYF	TGTGCCAGCACAATCGGGGGGAGTGGAAACATTCAGTACTTC
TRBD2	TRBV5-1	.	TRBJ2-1	CASSPNVGLAGSSYNEQFF	TGCGCCAGCAGCCCGAATGTGGGACTAGCGGGGAGCTCCTACAATGAGCAGTTCTTC
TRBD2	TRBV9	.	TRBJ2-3	CASSVTSGRGTDTQYF	TGTGCCAGCAGCGTCACTAGCGGGAGAGGCACAGATACGCAGTATTTT
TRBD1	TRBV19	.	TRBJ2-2	CATSRGYTGELFF	TGTGCCACTTCCAGGGGGTACACCGGGGAGCTGTTTTTT
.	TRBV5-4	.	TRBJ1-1	CASSIPGPGNTEAFF	TGTGCCAGCAGCATCCCGGGACCTGGGAACACTGAAGCTTTCTTT
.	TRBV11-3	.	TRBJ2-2	CASSFHTGELFF	TGTGCCAGCAGCTTCCACACCGGGGAGCTGTTTTTT
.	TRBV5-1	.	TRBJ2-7	CASSLTGGAYEQYF	TGCGCCAGCAGCTTGACGGGGGGCGCGTACGAGCAGTACTTC
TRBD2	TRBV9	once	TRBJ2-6	CASSVLGLAGLPGANVLTF	TGTGCCAGCAGCGTACTTGGACTAGCGGGGCTTCCTGGGGCCAACGTCCTGACTTTC
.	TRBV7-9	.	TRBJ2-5	CASSFLGLRETQYF	TGTGCCAGCAGCTTTCTTGGGCTGCGGGAGACCCAGTACTTC
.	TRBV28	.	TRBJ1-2	CASTPRPQAAYGYTF	TGTGCCAGTACCCCCAGACCTCAGGCGGCATATGGCTACACCTTC
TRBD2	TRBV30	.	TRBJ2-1	CAWISGRARYEQFF	TGTGCCTGGATTAGCGGGAGGGCTAGATATGAGCAGTTCTTC
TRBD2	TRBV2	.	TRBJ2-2	CASSSGTSGSRELFF	TGTGCCAGCAGTTCCGGGACTAGCGGGAGCAGGGAGCTGTTTTTT
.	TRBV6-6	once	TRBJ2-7	CASTRTRDTHPYEQYF	TGTGCCAGCACAAGAACCCGGGACACACACCCCTACGAGCAGTACTTC
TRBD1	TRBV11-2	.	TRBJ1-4	CASSLRGRSEKLFF	TGTGCCAGCAGCCTCAGGGGGCGAAGTGAAAAACTGTTTTTT
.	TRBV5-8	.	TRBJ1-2	CASSPGQTNYGYTF	TGTGCCAGCAGCCCCGGACAGACGAACTATGGCTACACCTTC
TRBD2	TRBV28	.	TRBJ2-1	CASSLREGSYNEQFF	TGTGCCAGCAGTTTACGGGAGGGCTCCTACAATGAGCAGTTCTTC
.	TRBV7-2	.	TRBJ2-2	CASSLAGTGELFF	TGTGCCAGCAGCTTGGCTGGCACCGGGGAGCTGTTTTTT
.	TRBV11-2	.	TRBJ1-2	CASSPRAGPYGYTF	TGTGCCAGCAGCCCGAGGGCAGGGCCCTATGGCTACACCTTC
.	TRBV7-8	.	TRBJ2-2	CASSPTGVPGELFF	TGTGCCAGCAGCCCGACGGGAGTCCCCGGGGAGCTGTTTTTT
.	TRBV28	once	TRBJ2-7	CASRDGPTWEYF	TGTGCCAGCAGGGACGGCCCAACCTGGGAGTACTTC
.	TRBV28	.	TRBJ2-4	CASSSTSNIQYF	TGTGCCAGCAGTTCGACTAGTAACATTCAGTACTTC
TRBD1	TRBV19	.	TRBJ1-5	CASSQGTGNQPQHF	TGTGCCAGTAGTCAAGGGACAGGTAATCAGCCCCAGCATTTT
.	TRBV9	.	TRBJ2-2	CASSVEVYTGELFF	TGTGCCAGCAGCGTAGAGGTCTACACCGGGGAGCTGTTTTTT
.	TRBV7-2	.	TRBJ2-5	CASSPRLGETQYF	TGTGCCAGCAGCCCAAGGTTAGGAGAGACCCAGTACTTC
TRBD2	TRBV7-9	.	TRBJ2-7	CASSSREGTESYEQYF	TGTGCCAGCAGCTCAAGGGAGGGGACGGAATCCTACGAGCAGTACTTC
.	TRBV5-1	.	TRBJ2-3	CASALDTSSTDTQYF	TGCGCCAGCGCTTTAGACACATCTAGCACAGATACGCAGTATTTT